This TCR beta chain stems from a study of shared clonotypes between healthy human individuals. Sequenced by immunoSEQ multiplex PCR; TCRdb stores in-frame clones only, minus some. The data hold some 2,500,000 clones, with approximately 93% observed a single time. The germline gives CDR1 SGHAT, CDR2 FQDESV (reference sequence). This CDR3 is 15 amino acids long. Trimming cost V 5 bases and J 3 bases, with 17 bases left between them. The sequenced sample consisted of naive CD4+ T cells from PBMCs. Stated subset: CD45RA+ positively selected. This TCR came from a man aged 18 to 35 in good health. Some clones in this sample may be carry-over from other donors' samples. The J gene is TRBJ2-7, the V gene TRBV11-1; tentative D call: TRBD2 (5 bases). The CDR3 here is CASSRRASRGYEQYF. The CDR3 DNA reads TGTGCCAGCAGCAGACGGGCTAGCCGGGGCTACGAGCAGTACTTC.